This TCR beta chain came from a study of T-cell reconstitution after alpha-beta-depleted transplantation in children. This clonotype was seen at least ten times. The antigen is unknown. Study outcomes and limitations: T-cell counts and diversity at one year post-transplant came mainly from newly produced T cells. Expanded graft clones numbering several hundred reportedly gave rise to alpha-beta T cells about two months after transplant.

Unique molecular identifiers were incorporated during preparation of the TCRbeta library. Each CDR3 protein gets one entry after TCRdb re-called the PCR reads with MiXCR. This sample carries around 250,000 distinct CDR3 sequences, approximately 8% of them seen once, and the ten largest clones take less than 8%. Trimming stripped 5 bases from V and 7 bases from J, with 18 bases between. The germline V gene encodes CDR1 MNHEY and CDR2 SMNVEV (reference sequence). The CDR3 loop spans 15 amino acids. The TCR originated in a male patient younger than 18 who had a stem cell transplant for acute lymphoblastic leukemia, so the T cells may come from the graft donor. The chain is built from TRBV27 and TRBJ2-1; D is possibly TRBD1 or TRBD2 (5 bases each). This material consisted of PBMCs, mostly from graft donor cells, taken 180 days after TCRalphabeta/CD19-depleted stem cell transplant. DNA of the CDR3: TGTGCCAGCAGTCTTGGGGGTTTCGGGGTAAATGAGCAGTTCTTC. Protein sequence: CASSLGGFGVNEQFF.